The 25 T cell receptor beta chains below come from one sample, sequenced in a study of blood T cells in healthy people across ages. A second about 7 to 11 cycle PCR used barcoded and J-beta primers. TCRdb fed the 5' RACE reads into MiXCR, producing one record per CDR3 protein. The repertoire includes hundreds of thousands of distinct CDR3 sequences, around two fifths of them detected once, and about a fifth sits in the top ten. Source material: blood. These receptors were collected from a man aged 55 to 69 in good health.

V gene TRBV10-1 combines with J gene TRBJ2-7; tentative D call: TRBD1 (6 bases). This CDR3 region has 14 residues. CDR1 and CDR2 from the germline V gene are WNHNN and SYGVQD (reference sequence). The V and J ends lost 6 bases and 3 bases respectively, with 15 bases between them. The CDR3 DNA sequence: TGCGCCAGCAGAGCAGGACAGAAAGACTACGAGCAGTACTTC. Its protein is CASRAGQKDYEQYF.

This clonotype appeared a few times. This chain links TRBV4-3 with TRBJ1-6; TRBD1 agrees at 8 bases. Germline values: CDR1 LGHNA, CDR2 YSLEER. The CDR3 totals 15 residues. V gave up 3 bases and J gave up 7 bases; unmatched junction bases: 5. This CDR3 reads CASSQGTGGNSPLHF. CDR3 nucleotides: TGCGCCAGCAGCCAGGGTACAGGGGGGAATTCACCCCTCCACTTT.

V and J are TRBV11-2 and TRBJ2-3, with 8 nucleotides matching TRBD2. CDR1 SGHAT and CDR2 FQNNGV come from the germline V gene. The V segment lost 2 bases and the J segment 6 bases; nucleotides outside the gene matches: 10. The CDR3 covers 16 residues. The chain's CDR3 is CASSLTSGGGRDTQYF. The CDR3 nucleotides are TGTGCCAGCAGCTTAACCAGCGGGGGCGGGAGGGATACGCAGTATTTT.

V gene TRBV28 combines with J gene TRBJ2-7, with unresolved D. CDR1 and CDR2 from the germline V gene are MDHEN and SYDVKM. V was trimmed by 6 bases and J by 1 base, leaving 19 bases between them. CDR3 size: 16 residues. This chain's CDR3 is CASSPPRLVLSYEQYF. CDR3 sequence (DNA): TGTGCCAGCAGCCCCCCTCGGCTCGTGCTATCCTACGAGCAGTACTTC.

This chain connects TRBV10-3 to TRBJ2-2; 8 bases fit TRBD1. Germline-derived CDR1 and CDR2 are ENHRY and SYGVKD. This CDR3 has 15 amino acids. V lost 7 bases to trimming and J lost 3 bases; unmatched junction nucleotides: 7. CDR3 nucleotides: TGTGCCATCAAGTTGGGACAGGACGACACCGGGGAGCTGTTTTTT. Translating it yields CAIKLGQDDTGELFF.

V usage is TRBV27 and J usage is TRBJ1-1; tentatively, D is TRBD1 (6 bases). This CDR3 contains 15 residues. Trimming pared 3 bases from V and 4 bases from J, leaving 15 bases between. CDR1 and CDR2 from the germline V gene are MNHEY and SMNVEV (reference sequence). The CDR3 loop reads CASSFGGVRGTEAFF. The CDR3 DNA sequence: TGTGCCAGCAGTTTTGGGGGAGTCAGGGGCACTGAAGCTTTCTTT.

About this clonotype itself: At one of its ends the junction is not consistent with the germline gene, which may arise from a read error. V gene TRBV10-3 combines with J gene TRBJ2-7; 8 bases match TRBD1. This CDR3 is 15 amino acids long. In germline, CDR1 is ENHRY, CDR2 SYGVKD. The CDR3 sequence: CAVSVGTGATYEQYF. DNA of the CDR3: TGTGCCGTCAGTGTAGGGACAGGTGCTACCTACGAGCAGTACTTC.

In the case of this clonotype: Its ends do not fully match the called genes, so a read error is possible. V is TRBV5-1 and J is TRBJ2-1; TRBD1 matches at 9 bases. The CDR3 spans 13 residues. Germline CDR1 is SGHRS and CDR2 is YFSETQ. The CDR3 DNA reads TGCGCCGGCAGCTCGGGACAGGGCTATGAGCAGTTCTTC. Protein product: CAGSSGQGYEQFF.

This clonotype was seen more than once but under ten times. The CDR3 nucleotides read TGTGCCAGCAGTTACTTCAGCGGGGCAAAGTCCAATGAGCAGTTCTTC. The encoded protein is CASSYFSGAKSNEQFF. The chain couples TRBV6-2 or TRBV6-3 to TRBJ2-1; 7 nucleotides line up with TRBD2. CDR1 MNHEY and CDR2 SVGEGT come from the germline V gene. The CDR3 extends over 16 amino acids. V shed 1 base, J shed 6 bases, and the junction held 9 bases outside the gene matches.

Only a few counts were recorded for this clonotype. CDR3 sequence: CASSSSGGLGEQYF. The CDR3 DNA follows: TGTGCCAGCAGTTCCTCTGGGGGATTGGGCGAGCAGTACTTC. This rearrangement joins TRBV28 to TRBJ2-7, with D possibly being TRBD1 or TRBD2 (5 bases each). CDR3 length: 14 amino acids. The V and J ends lost 4 bases and 6 bases respectively, with 16 bases between them. Germline CDR1 MDHEN, CDR2 SYDVKM. The full variable domain, rest sourced from reference TRBV28 and TRBJ2-7, is DVKVTQSSRYLVKRTGEKVFLECVQDMDHENMFWYRQDPGLGLRLIYFSYDVKMKEKGDIPEGYSVSREKKERFSLILESASTNQTSMYLCASSSSGGLGEQYFGPGTRLTVT.

The V call is TRBV3-1, the J call TRBJ2-7; 15 bases map to TRBD2. The V gene end was trimmed by 1 base and the J gene end by 7 bases; junction bases not matched to a gene: 14. CDR3 length: 19 amino acids. In germline, CDR1 is LGHDT, CDR2 YNNKEL (reference sequence). CDR3 nucleotides: TGTGCCAGCAGCCAAGTCTCGGGACTAGCGGGGGGCTCCTACAATGAGCAGTACTTC. It specifies CASSQVSGLAGGSYNEQYF.

This rearrangement joins TRBV29-1 to TRBJ2-3, with D possibly matching TRBD2 (7 bases). Germline V CDR1 and CDR2: SQVTM, ANQGSEA. Between the trimmed V and J ends, which lost 6 bases and 0 bases, there was a span of 13 bases. CDR3 length equals 14 residues. In DNA form, the CDR3 reads TGCAGCGTCAAAGGGGGGGGGAGCACAGATACGCAGTATTTT. Residues: CSVKGGGSTDTQYF.

This clonotype was counted only a few times. The chain recombines TRBV30 with TRBJ1-5, with a possible D match to TRBD1 (6 bases). The CDR3 runs to 13 residues. The V gene's germline CDR1 is GTSNPN and CDR2 SVGIG (reference sequence). Trimming left V 3 bases short and J 7 bases short, with 13 bases between. The CDR3 DNA is TGTGCCTGGAGCGGGGGACAACGGCAGCCCCAGCATTTT. This encodes CAWSGGQRQPQHF.

V usage is TRBV4-3 and J usage is TRBJ2-5; D may correspond to TRBD1 or TRBD2 (6 bases each). The germline V gene has CDR1 LGHNA and CDR2 YSLEER. V lost 3 bases, J lost 2 bases, and 13 bases lay in between. This CDR3 comprises 15 residues. The CDR3 loop reads CASSQTRGKQETQYF. The CDR3 region has the DNA TGCGCCAGCAGCCAGACTAGGGGGAAACAAGAGACCCAGTACTTC.

The chain links TRBV2 to TRBJ2-5, with TRBD2 matching 9 bases. From germline, CDR1 is SNHLY and CDR2 FYNNEI. The CDR3 is made up of 14 amino acids. V was pared by 4 bases and J by 7 bases, with 7 bases of the junction left unmatched. The CDR3 DNA reads as TGTGCCAGCAGTGCTGGTAGCGGGGGTGGGACCCAGTACTTC. Protein sequence: CASSAGSGGGTQYF.

The rearrangement uses TRBV15 and TRBJ2-1; a possible D gene is TRBD2 (6 bases). Germline V gives CDR1 LNHNV, CDR2 YYDKDF (reference sequence). The CDR3 has 12 amino acids. V was pared by 8 bases and J by 8 bases, with 13 bases between. This CDR3 reads CATGRGLHEQFF. CDR3 coding DNA: TGTGCCACCGGGCGGGGTTTGCATGAGCAGTTCTTC.

On this clonotype: At one of its ends the junction is not consistent with the germline gene, which may arise from a read error. The chain couples TRBV7-9 to TRBJ2-4; weak D call: TRBD1 (5 bases). Near its end, the DNA agrees better with TRBJ2-5, so the J call may be wrong. From germline, CDR1 is SEHNR and CDR2 FQNEAQ (reference sequence). The CDR3 is 16 amino acids. CDR3 amino acids: CAGSFGSPGRKETQYF. The CDR3 DNA reads TGTGCCGGCAGCTTTGGTAGCCCAGGGCGGAAAGAGACCCAGTACTTC.

The chain recombines TRBV4-1 with TRBJ1-1, with unresolved D. V was shortened by 2 bases and J by 1 base, with 11 bases between the two germline ends. Per the germline V gene, CDR1 is MGHRA and CDR2 is YSYEKL. There are 15 residues in the CDR3. The CDR3 DNA follows: TGCGCCAGCAGCCAAAAAGAGACATCGAACACTGAAGCTTTCTTT. It is translated as CASSQKETSNTEAFF.

This clonotype was picked up a small number of times. The chain is built from TRBV4-3 and TRBJ2-5, with a weak D call TRBD2 (5 bases). The V and J ends lost 4 bases and 5 bases respectively, with 14 bases between them. The CDR3 totals 14 residues. CDR1 is LGHNA and CDR2 is YSLEER in the germline V gene. The chain's CDR3 is CASSLAFPGETQYF. The CDR3 bases are TGCGCCAGCAGCCTAGCGTTTCCCGGGGAGACCCAGTACTTC.

Comment on this clonotype: A junction end diverges from the germline sequence, so it may reflect a read error. The chain uses TRBV28 and TRBJ2-7, with 9 positions matching TRBD2. The CDR3 contains 13 residues. Germline V CDR1 and CDR2: MDHEN, SYDVKM. CDR3 in DNA: TGTACCAGCCTTAGCGGGGGTTCCTACGAGCAGTACTTC. Protein: CTSLSGGSYEQYF.

This rearrangement joins TRBV6-6 to TRBJ1-4; the D gene is possibly TRBD1 (6 bases). Trimming removed 0 bases at V and 5 bases at J, with 10 bases between. This CDR3 comprises 15 residues. CDR1 is MNHNY, CDR2 SVGAGI, per germline (reference sequence). The CDR3 here is CASSYSSGGNEKLFF. CDR3 sequence (DNA): TGTGCCAGCAGTTACTCGTCCGGGGGCAATGAAAAACTGTTTTTT.

This chain connects TRBV3-1 to TRBJ1-4; the D gene is possibly TRBD1 (5 bases). V dropped 4 bases and J dropped 15 bases, with 18 bases sitting between them. Germline CDR1 is LGHDT and CDR2 is YNNKEL (reference sequence). The CDR3 sequence is 13 residues long. The CDR3 sequence is CASSPHHQGTVFF. Written as DNA, the CDR3 is TGTGCCAGCAGCCCACACCACCAGGGTACAGTGTTTTTT.

The chain recombines TRBV12-3 or TRBV12-4 with TRBJ1-3; D gene uncertain. Trimming removed 3 bases at V and 3 bases at J, with 6 bases between. The CDR3 has 13 residues. CDR3 amino acids: CASSFVVGNTIYF. The DNA for the CDR3 is TGTGCCAGCAGTTTTGTTGTTGGAAACACCATATATTTT.

This chain links TRBV6-2 or TRBV6-3 with TRBJ1-5, with D tentatively TRBD1 (6 bases). The CDR3 consists of 16 residues. Germline-derived CDR1 and CDR2 are MNHEY and SVGEGT. The ends were cut back, 0 bases at V and 7 bases at J, with 16 bases in the middle. This CDR3 is CASSYSGPGAGQPQHF. DNA for the CDR3: TGTGCCAGCAGTTACTCGGGGCCAGGGGCAGGGCAGCCCCAGCATTTT.

The chain joins TRBV7-2 to TRBJ1-5; possible D gene TRBD1, 6 bases. V lost 5 bases and J 1 base, leaving 15 bases between the germline ends. Germline V CDR1 and CDR2: SGHTA, FQGNSA. CDR3 length: 16 residues. This chain's CDR3 is CASSPGGRRSNQPQHF. The CDR3 nucleotides are TGTGCCAGCAGCCCCGGGGGCAGAAGGAGCAATCAGCCCCAGCATTTT.